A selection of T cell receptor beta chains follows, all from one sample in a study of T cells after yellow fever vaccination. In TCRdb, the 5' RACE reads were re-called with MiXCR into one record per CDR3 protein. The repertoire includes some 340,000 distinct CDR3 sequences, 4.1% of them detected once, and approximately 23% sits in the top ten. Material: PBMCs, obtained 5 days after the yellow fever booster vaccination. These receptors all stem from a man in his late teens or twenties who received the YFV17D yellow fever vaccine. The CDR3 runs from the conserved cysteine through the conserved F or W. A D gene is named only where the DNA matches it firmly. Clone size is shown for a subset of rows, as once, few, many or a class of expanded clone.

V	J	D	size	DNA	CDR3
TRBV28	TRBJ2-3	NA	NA	TGTGCCAGTCTCAGGGAGGATCGCACAGATACGCAGTATTTT	CASLREDRTDTQYF
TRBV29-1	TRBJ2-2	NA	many	TGCAGCGTTGAACGAGACGGGGGGCGGACCCCCGGGGAGCTGTTTTTT	CSVERDGGRTPGELFF
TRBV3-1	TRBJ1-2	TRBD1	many	TGTGCCAGCAGCCGGGACAGGGGCGCCCACTACACCTTC	CASSRDRGAHYTF
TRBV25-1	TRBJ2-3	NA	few	TGTGCCAGCAGTGACCTTCGGGGTACGGCGGATACGCAGTATTTT	CASSDLRGTADTQYF
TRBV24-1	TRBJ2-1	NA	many	TGTGCCACCAGTGTTAGCACCAAGAATGAGCAGTTCTTC	CATSVSTKNEQFF
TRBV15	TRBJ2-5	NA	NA	TGTGCCACCAGCAGAACTAGTTTTTCGGAGACCCAGTACTTC	CATSRTSFSETQYF
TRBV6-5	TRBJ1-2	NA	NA	TGTGCCAGCAGTTACAGACAGGAACGCTATGGCTACACCTTC	CASSYRQERYGYTF
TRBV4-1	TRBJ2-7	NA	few	TGCGCCAGCAGCCAAGAGGGCCCCTGGGGCGAGCAGTACTTC	CASSQEGPWGEQYF
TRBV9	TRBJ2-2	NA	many	TGTGCCAGCAGCGTAGCAGGGGAGCTGTTTTTT	CASSVAGELFF
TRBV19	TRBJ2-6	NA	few	TGTGCCAGCCGTCCGGGGGAAACCCCTGGGGCCAACGTCCTGACTTTC	CASRPGETPGANVLTF
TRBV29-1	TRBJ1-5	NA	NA	TGCAGCGTTGCCAGCTCGGGCAATCAGCCCCAGCATTTT	CSVASSGNQPQHF
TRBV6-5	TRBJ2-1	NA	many	TGTGCCAGCAGGGCCTTTAGCGATGAGCAGTTCTTC	CASRAFSDEQFF
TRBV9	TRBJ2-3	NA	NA	TGTGCCAGCAGGAGGGCGGGCGAGCCGCAGTATTTT	CASRRAGEPQYF
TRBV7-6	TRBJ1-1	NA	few	TGTGCCAGCAGTTCAGGGGCTTCCACTGAAGCTTTCTTT	CASSSGASTEAFF
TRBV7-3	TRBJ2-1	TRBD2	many	TGTGCCAGCAGCTCTCGCGGGGGGGCCGATGAGCAGTTCTTC	CASSSRGGADEQFF
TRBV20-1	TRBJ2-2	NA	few	TGCAGTGCTAGAAAGGGCAGCAACACCGGGGAGCTGTTTTTT	CSARKGSNTGELFF
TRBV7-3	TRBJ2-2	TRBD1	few	TGTGCCAGCAGCCGGACAGGGAACACCGGGGAGCTGTTTTTT	CASSRTGNTGELFF
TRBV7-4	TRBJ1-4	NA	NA	TGTGCCAGCAGCCCCAGAATGGAGGGGCAAAATGAAAAACTGTTTTTT	CASSPRMEGQNEKLFF
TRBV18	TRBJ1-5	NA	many	TGTGCCAGCTCACCATTGGGGGGTTATCAGCCCCAGCATTTT	CASSPLGGYQPQHF
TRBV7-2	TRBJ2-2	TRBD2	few	TGTGCCAGCAGCTTAGAACCGGCGGGAGCGAACACCGGGGAGCTGTTTTTT	CASSLEPAGANTGELFF
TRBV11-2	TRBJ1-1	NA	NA	TGTGCCAGCAGCCTAGACCTGGGGACTGAAGCTTTCTTT	CASSLDLGTEAFF
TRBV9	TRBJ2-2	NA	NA	TGTGCCAGCAGCGTCGCGGCCAACCCGACCGGGGAGCTGTTTTTT	CASSVAANPTGELFF
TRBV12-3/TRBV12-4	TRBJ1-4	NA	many	TGTGCCAGCAGTTTTACCAACCTTGCAGGGAACGGTGAAAAACTGTTTTTT	CASSFTNLAGNGEKLFF
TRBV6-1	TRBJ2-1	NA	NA	TGTGCCAGCAGTGAAGCCCAGACAGTACCTGGTCACAATGAGCAGTTCTTC	CASSEAQTVPGHNEQFF
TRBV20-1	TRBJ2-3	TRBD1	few	TGCAGTGCACCCCGACAGGGGGGCACAGATACGCAGTATTTT	CSAPRQGGTDTQYF
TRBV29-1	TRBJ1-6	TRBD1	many	TGCAGCCGGACAGGGGGGATGTCACCCCTCCACTTT	CSRTGGMSPLHF
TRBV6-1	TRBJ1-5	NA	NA	TGTGCCAGCAGTGAAAAACCGATCTCACAGCCCCAGCATTTT	CASSEKPISQPQHF
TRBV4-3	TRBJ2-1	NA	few	TGCGCCAGCAGCTTAAGCGTATCGCGGGGGCCTTACAATGAGCAGTTCTTC	CASSLSVSRGPYNEQFF
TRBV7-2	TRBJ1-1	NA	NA	TGTGCCAGCAGCGACCAAGACGGGTCTGAAGCTTTCTTT	CASSDQDGSEAFF
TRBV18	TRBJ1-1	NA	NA	TGTGCCAGCTCACCGAGCGACAGTATAACCACTGAAGCTTTCTTT	CASSPSDSITTEAFF
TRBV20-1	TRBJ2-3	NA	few	TGCAGTGCTAGAGAGGTCATCGGGACAGATACGCAGTATTTT	CSAREVIGTDTQYF
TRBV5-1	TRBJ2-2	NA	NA	TGCGCCAGCAGCTTTTACACCGACACGCCCGGGGAGCTGTTTTTT	CASSFYTDTPGELFF
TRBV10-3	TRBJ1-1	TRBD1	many	TGTGCCATCAGTGAGAGGGGACAGGGGCCCACTGAAGCTTTCTTT	CAISERGQGPTEAFF
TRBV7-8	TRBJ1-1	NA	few	TGTGCCAGTCTCGGTGGTAATTCGAACACTGAAGCTTTCTTT	CASLGGNSNTEAFF
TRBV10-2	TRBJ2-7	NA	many	TGCGCCAGCAGTGAGTTCGGGAACTACGAGCAGTACTTC	CASSEFGNYEQYF
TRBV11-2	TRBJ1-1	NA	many	TGTGCCAGCAGCAAGCAGGGTAACACTGAAGCTTTCTTT	CASSKQGNTEAFF
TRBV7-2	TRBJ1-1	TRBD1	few	TGTGCCAGCAGCCCCGGGCCAGGGGGCTGGAACACTGAAGCTTTCTTT	CASSPGPGGWNTEAFF
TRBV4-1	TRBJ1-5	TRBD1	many	TGCGCCAGCAGCCAAGGGACAGGGTCCCATCAGCCCCAGCATTTT	CASSQGTGSHQPQHF
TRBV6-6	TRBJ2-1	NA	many	TGTGCCAGCAGTTACCGGAACGCGCGGGGGCCCATGAGCAATGAGCAGTTCTTC	CASSYRNARGPMSNEQFF
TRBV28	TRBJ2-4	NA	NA	TGTGCCAGCAGTCCGGGTACGAGGGCCAAAAACATTCAGTACTTC	CASSPGTRAKNIQYF
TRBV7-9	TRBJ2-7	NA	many	TGTGCCAGCAGCGCAGGACTTCCCTACGAGCAGTACTTC	CASSAGLPYEQYF
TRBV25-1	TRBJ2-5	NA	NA	TGTGCCAGCAGTGCTAAGCAGACCCAGTACTTC	CASSAKQTQYF
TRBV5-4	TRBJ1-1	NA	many	TGTGCCAGCAGCTGGGACCTGAACACTGAAGCTTTCTTT	CASSWDLNTEAFF
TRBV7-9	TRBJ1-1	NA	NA	TGTGCCAGCAGCTTAGCCCCACAGGGTACAGGAAACACTGAAGCTTTCTTT	CASSLAPQGTGNTEAFF
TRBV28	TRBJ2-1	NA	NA	TGTGCCAGCAGTTTGTCCCGACTGCAAGAGCAGTTCTTC	CASSLSRLQEQFF
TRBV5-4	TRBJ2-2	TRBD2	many	TGTGCCAGCAGCTTGAGCGGGGCGGCCGGGGAGCTGTTTTTT	CASSLSGAAGELFF
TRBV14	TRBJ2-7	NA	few	TGTGCCAGCAGCGGACTACAGGAGGGCTACGAGCAGTACTTC	CASSGLQEGYEQYF
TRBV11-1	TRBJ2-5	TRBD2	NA	TGTGCCAGCAGCTTAGACCGGGGGGGGCCGGAGACCCAGTACTTC	CASSLDRGGPETQYF
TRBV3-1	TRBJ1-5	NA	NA	TGTGCCAGCAGCCAAGGGGTTCAGCCCCAGCATTTT	CASSQGVQPQHF
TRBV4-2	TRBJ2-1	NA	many	TGTGCCAGCAGCCGGGAGAGGGTAGGGGCCAATGAGCAGTTCTTC	CASSRERVGANEQFF
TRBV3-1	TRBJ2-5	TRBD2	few	TGTGCCAGCAGCCAAGACGCAAGATTTGCGGGAGAAGAGACCCAGTACTTC	CASSQDARFAGEETQYF
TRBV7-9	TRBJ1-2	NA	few	TGTGCCAGCAGATTTGGACACGAGCATGGCTACACCTTC	CASRFGHEHGYTF
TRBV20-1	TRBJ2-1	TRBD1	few	TGCAGTGCTAGCAGGGGGCCATCCTACAATGAGCAGTTCTTC	CSASRGPSYNEQFF
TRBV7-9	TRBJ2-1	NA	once	TGTGCCAGCAGCCCTGATAGGGGGGCGAGGGATGAGCAGTTCTTC	CASSPDRGARDEQFF